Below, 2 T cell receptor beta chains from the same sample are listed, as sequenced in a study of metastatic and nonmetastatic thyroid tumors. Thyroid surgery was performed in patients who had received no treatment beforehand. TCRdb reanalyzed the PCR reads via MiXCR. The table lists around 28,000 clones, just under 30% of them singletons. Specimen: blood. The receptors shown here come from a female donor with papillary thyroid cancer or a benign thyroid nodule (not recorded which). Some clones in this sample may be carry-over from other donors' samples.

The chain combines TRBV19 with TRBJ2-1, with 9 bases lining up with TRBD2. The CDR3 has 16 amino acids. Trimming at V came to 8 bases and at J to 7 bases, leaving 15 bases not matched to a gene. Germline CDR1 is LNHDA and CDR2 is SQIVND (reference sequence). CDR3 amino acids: CASRVLAGGGGNEQFF. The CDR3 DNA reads TGTGCCAGTCGAGTGCTGGCGGGAGGGGGTGGGAATGAGCAGTTCTTC.

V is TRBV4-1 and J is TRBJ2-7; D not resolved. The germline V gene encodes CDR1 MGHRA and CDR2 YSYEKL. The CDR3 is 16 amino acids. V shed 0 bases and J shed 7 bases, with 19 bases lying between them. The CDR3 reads CASSQEVAQNPREQYF. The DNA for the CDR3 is TGCGCCAGCAGCCAAGAGGTGGCGCAGAACCCGCGGGAGCAGTACTTC.